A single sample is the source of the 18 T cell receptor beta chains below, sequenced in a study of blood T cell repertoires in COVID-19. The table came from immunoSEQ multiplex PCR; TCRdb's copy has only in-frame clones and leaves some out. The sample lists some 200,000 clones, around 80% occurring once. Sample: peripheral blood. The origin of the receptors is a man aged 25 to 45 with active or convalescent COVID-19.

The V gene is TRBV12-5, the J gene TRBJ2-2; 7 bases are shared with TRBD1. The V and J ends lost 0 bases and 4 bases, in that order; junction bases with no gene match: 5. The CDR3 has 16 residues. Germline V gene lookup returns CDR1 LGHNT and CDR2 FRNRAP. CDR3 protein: CASGLVMDRSTGELFF. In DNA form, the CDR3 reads TGTGCTAGTGGTTTGGTAATGGACAGGAGCACCGGGGAGCTGTTTTTT.

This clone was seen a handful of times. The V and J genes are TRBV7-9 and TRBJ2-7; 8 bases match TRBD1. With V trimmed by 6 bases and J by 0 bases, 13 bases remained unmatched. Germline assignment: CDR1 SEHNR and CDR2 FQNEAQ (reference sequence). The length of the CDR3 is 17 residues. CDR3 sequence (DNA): TGTGCCAGCAGTCCGGGCCCGGGGACAGGACCCTCCTACGAGCAGTACGTC. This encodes CASSPGPGTGPSYEQYV.

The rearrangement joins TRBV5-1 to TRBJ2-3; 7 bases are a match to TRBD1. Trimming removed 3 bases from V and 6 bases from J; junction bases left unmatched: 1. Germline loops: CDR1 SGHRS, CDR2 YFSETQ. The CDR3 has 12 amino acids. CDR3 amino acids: CASSSDRDTQYF. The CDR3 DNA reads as TGCGCCAGCAGCTCGGACAGGGATACGCAGTATTTT.

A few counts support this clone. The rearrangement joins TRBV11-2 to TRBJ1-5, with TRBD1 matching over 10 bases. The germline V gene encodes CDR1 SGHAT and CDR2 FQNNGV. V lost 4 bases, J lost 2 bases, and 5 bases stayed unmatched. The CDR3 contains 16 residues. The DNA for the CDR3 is TGTGCCAGCAGCTCAAAGACAGGGGGCGGCAATCAGCCCCAGCATTTT. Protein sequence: CASSSKTGGGNQPQHF.

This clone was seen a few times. The CDR3 DNA follows: TGTGCCTGGAGCGGGGGACTAGCATACGAGCAGTACTTC. Translated, it gives CAWSGGLAYEQYF. The V and J genes are TRBV30 and TRBJ2-7; 9 nucleotides agree with TRBD2. Losses at the gene ends were 3 bases for V and 4 bases for J; bases not matched to a gene: 4. Germline-derived CDR1 and CDR2 are GTSNPN and SVGIG (reference sequence). This CDR3 comprises 13 residues.

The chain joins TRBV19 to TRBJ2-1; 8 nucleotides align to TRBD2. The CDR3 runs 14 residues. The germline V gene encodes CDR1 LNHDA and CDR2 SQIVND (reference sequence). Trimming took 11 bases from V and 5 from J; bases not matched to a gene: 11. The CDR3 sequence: CASTSGTRDNEQFF. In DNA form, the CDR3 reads TGTGCCTCCACCTCCGGGACTAGAGACAATGAGCAGTTCTTC.

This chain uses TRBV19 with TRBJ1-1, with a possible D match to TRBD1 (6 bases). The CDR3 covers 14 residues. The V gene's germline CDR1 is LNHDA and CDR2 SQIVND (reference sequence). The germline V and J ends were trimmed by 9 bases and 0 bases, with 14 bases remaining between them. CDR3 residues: CASTWGQLNTEAFF. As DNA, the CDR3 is TGTGCCAGCACTTGGGGGCAGCTGAACACTGAAGCTTTCTTT. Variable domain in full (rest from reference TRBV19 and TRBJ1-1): DGGITQSPKYLFRKEGQNVTLSCEQNLNHDAMYWYRQDPGQGLRLIYYSQIVNDFQKGDIAEGYSVSREKKESFPLTVTSAQKNPTAFYLCASTWGQLNTEAFFGQGTRLTVV.

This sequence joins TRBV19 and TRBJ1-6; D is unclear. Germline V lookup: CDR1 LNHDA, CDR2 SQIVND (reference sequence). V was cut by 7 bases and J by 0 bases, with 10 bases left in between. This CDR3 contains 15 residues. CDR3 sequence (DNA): TGTGCCAGTAACCCGGAGAGCTCCTATAATTCACCCCTCCACTTT. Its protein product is CASNPESSYNSPLHF.

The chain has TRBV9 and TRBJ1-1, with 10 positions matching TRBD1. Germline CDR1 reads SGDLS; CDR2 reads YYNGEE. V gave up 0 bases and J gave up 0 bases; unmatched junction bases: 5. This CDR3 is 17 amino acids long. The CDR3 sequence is CASSVVDRGNMNTEAFF. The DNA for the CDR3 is TGTGCCAGCAGCGTAGTGGACAGGGGGAATATGAACACTGAAGCTTTCTTT.

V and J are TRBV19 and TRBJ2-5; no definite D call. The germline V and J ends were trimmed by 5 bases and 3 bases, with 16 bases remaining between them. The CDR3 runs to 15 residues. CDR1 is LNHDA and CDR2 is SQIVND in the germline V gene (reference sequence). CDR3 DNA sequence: TGTGCCAGTAGTCCGCTCTCGAACTTCGAAGAGACCCAGTACTTC. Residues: CASSPLSNFEETQYF.

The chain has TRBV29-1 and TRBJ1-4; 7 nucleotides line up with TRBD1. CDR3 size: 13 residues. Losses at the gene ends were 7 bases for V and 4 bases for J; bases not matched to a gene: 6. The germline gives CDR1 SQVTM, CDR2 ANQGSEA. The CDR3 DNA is TGCAGCGCGACAGGGCCGATTAATGAAAAACTGTTTTTT. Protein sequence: CSATGPINEKLFF.

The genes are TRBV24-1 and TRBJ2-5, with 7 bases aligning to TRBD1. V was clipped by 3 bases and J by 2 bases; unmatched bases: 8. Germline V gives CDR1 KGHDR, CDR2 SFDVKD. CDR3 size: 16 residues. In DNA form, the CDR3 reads TGTGCCACCAGTGATCCTGGACAGGACACACAAGAGACCCAGTACTTC. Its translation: CATSDPGQDTQETQYF.

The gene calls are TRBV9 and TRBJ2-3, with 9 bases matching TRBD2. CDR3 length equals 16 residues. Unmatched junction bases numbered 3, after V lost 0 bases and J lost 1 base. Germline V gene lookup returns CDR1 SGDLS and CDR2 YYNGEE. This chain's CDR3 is CASSVGPSGGTDTQYF. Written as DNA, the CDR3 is TGTGCCAGCAGCGTAGGTCCTAGCGGGGGCACAGATACGCAGTATTTT.

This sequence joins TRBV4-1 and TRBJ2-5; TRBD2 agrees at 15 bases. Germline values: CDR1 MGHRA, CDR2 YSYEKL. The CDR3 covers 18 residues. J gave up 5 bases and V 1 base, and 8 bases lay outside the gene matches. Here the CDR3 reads CASSQVGLAGGPRETQYF. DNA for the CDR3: TGCGCCAGCAGCCAAGTCGGACTAGCGGGAGGGCCCAGGGAGACCCAGTACTTC.

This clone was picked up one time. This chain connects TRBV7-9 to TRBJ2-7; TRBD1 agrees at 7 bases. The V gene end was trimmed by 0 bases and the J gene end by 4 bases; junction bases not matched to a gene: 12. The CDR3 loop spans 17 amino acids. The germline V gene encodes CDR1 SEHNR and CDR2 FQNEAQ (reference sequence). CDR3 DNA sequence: TGTGCCAGCAGCTTAGCGGCAGGACAGGCGTGGTCGTACGAGCAGTACTTC. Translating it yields CASSLAAGQAWSYEQYF.

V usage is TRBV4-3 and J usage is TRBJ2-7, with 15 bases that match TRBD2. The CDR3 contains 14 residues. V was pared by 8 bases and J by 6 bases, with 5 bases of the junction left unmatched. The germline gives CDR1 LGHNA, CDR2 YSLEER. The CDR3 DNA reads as TGCGCCAGCGGTCAGGGACTAGCGGGAGGCGAGCAGTACTTC. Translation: CASGQGLAGGEQYF.

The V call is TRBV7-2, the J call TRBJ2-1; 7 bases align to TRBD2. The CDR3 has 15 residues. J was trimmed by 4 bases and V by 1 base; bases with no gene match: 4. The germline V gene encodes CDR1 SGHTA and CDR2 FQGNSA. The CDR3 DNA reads TGTGCCAGCAGCTTAGTAGCGGGTGAATACAATGAGCAGTTCTTC. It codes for CASSLVAGEYNEQFF.

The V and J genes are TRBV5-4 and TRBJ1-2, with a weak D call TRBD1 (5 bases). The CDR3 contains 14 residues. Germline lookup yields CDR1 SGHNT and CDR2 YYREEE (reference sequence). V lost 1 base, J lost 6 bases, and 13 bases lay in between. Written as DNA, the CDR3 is TGTGCCAGCAGCTTGCAGGGTAATTTCAATGGCTACACCTTC. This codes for CASSLQGNFNGYTF.